The T cell receptor (beta chain) under discussion was sequenced for a study of OX40 agonist ivuxolimab in advanced cancers. About the study: Patients were treated with intravenous ivuxolimab, dosed at 0.01 to 10 mg/kg and infused every 2 weeks. Among those treated, three patients had partial responses, one with hepatocellular carcinoma and two with cutaneous melanoma.

Anyone with autoimmune disease history or systemic immunosuppression was excluded. Sequenced by immunoSEQ multiplex PCR; TCRdb stores in-frame clones only, minus some. The sample carries about 68,000 clones, approximately 90% recorded once. The CDR3 extends over 14 amino acids. V gave up 7 bases and J gave up 6 bases, with 17 bases separating them. The germline gives CDR1 MNHNS, CDR2 SASEGT. V and J are TRBV6-1 and TRBJ2-3; D possibly corresponds to TRBD1 (5 bases). This sequence was found in an adult with an advanced solid tumor such as melanoma, head and neck, liver or kidney cancer. The starting material was CD4+ or CD8+ T cells sorted from blood, obtained in a trial of the OX40 agonist ivuxolimab. In nucleotides, the CDR3 is TGTGCCAGCACCTGGGGCCCTTCAGGGGATACGCAGTATTTT. Protein: CASTWGPSGDTQYF.